The TCR beta chain described here comes from a study of neoadjuvant anti-PD-1 for oral cavity cancer. The wider study: Nivolumab at 3 mg/kg was mostly given biweekly, three to four doses, pre-surgery. Non-progressing patients received a fourth nivolumab dose near day 43, then surgery on days 50-56.

The patients had HPV-negative, locally advanced oral cavity squamous cell carcinoma. Most PBMC samples had roughly 0.5 ug input DNA in six replicates. Some clones are missing from TCRdb's copy, which holds only in-frame ones; the method was immunoSEQ multiplex PCR. Of more than 50,000 clones detected, around 80% appear once; the ten largest clones hold about 2.5%. From germline, CDR1 is KGHSH and CDR2 LQKENI. V shed 3 bases and J shed 3 bases, with 15 bases lying between them. The CDR3 contains 15 residues. This TCR was sampled from a person between 40 and 85 years old with oral cavity squamous cell carcinoma. The chain carries TRBV18 and TRBJ2-7, with D unresolved. Sequenced material: PBMCs, taken before nivolumab (anti-PD-1) treatment. The CDR3 is CASSPPNQPHYEQYF. The CDR3 DNA reads TGTGCCAGCTCACCCCCCAACCAGCCGCACTACGAGCAGTACTTC.